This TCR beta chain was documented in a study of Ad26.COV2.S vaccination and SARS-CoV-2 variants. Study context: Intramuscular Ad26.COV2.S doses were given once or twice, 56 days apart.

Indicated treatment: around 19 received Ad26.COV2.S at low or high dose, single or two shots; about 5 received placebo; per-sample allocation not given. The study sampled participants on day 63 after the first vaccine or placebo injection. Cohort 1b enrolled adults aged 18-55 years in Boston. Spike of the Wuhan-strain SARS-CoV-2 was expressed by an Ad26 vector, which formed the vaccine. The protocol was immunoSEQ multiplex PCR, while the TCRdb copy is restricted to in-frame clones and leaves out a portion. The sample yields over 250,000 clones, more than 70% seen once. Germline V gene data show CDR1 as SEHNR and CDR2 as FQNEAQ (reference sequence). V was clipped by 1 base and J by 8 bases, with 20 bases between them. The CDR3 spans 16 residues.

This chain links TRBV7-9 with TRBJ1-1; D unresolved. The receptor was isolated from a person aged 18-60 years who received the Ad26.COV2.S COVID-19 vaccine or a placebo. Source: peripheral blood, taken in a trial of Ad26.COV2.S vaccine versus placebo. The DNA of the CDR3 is TGTGCCAGCAGCTTAGTGAGCGGGTCGCTCCTTAGGGAAGCTTTCTTT. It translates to CASSLVSGSLLREAFF.